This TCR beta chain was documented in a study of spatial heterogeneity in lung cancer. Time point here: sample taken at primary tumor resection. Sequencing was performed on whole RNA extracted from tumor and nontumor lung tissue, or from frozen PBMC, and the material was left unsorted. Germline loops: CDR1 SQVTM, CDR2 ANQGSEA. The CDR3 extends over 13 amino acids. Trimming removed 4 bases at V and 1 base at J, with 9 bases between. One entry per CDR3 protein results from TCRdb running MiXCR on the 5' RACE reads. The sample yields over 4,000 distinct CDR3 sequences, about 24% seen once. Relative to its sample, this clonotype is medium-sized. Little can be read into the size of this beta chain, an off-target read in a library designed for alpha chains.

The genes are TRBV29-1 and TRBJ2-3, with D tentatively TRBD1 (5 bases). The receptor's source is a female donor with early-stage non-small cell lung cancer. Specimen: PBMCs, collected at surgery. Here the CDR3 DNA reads TGCAGCGTTGGCCAGGGTGGCACAGATACGCAGTATTTT. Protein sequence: CSVGQGGTDTQYF.